This T cell receptor beta chain was sequenced during a study of spatial heterogeneity in lung cancer. About the study: TCR and UMI combinations that were unique each appeared, on average, more than ten times in raw reads.

The time point: blood at routine non-recurrence follow-up after resection. Unsorted whole RNA samples from tumor, nontumor lung or frozen PBMC were sequenced. Using its own MiXCR run on the 5' RACE reads, TCRdb lists one record per CDR3 protein. This table holds around 110,000 distinct CDR3 sequences, 9.5% to 15% found once. The CDR3 spans 17 residues. Germline V gives CDR1 KGHDR, CDR2 SFDVKD. V lost 5 bases and J lost 5; bases outside the gene matches: 8. The chain combines TRBV24-1 with TRBJ2-1, with 13 bases aligning to TRBD2. The sequences come from PBMCs, collected at follow-up. The receptor was derived from a male donor with early-stage non-small cell lung cancer. DNA of the CDR3: TGTGCCACCAGTGGCTACTTGGGACTAGCGGGACACAATGAGCAGTTCTTC. This sequence encodes CATSGYLGLAGHNEQFF.